This TCR beta chain was observed in a study of T cells in Graves' hyperthyroidism and ophthalmopathy. Findings and caveats of the study: Ophthalmopathy was distinguished from stable hyperthyroidism by 13 V-J signatures.

About this clonotype itself: Its antigen is as yet unknown.

Per the germline V gene, CDR1 is KGHDR and CDR2 is SFDVKD. J lost 4 bases, V lost 3 bases, and 6 bases had no gene match. The CDR3 sequence is 17 residues long. Amplified TCR beta CDR3 regions derived from RNA transcripts. Carried out on the TCR CDR3, a first-round RT-PCR used the HTBI primer set. One entry per CDR3 protein, called by TCRdb with MiXCR from the multiplex PCR reads. Of about 560,000 distinct CDR3 sequences in the sample, approximately 15% were seen once. This receptor was taken from a woman in her late teens or twenties with Graves' hyperthyroidism. The source material was blood. The J gene is TRBJ2-3, the V gene TRBV24-1; TRBD2 matches at 13 bases. The CDR3 here is CATSDGLAGDRADTQYF. The CDR3, as DNA: TGTGCCACCAGTGATGGACTAGCGGGAGATCGGGCAGATACGCAGTATTTT.